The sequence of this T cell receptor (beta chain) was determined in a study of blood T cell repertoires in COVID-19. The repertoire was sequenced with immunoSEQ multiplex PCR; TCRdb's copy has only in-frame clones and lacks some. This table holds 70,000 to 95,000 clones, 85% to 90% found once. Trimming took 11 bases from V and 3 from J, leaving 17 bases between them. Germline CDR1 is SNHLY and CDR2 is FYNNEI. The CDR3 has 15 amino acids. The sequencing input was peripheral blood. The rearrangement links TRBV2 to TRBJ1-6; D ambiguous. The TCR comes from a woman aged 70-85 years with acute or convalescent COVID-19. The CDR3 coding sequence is TGTGCCCGCGCTTCGAGCCCCTTCTATAATTCACCCCTCCACTTT. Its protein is CARASSPFYNSPLHF.